The 3 T cell receptor beta chains given below trace back to one sample, sequenced in a study of T cells in Graves' hyperthyroidism and ophthalmopathy (dated by TCRdb to about 2019). Libraries were made using multiplex PCR. The sequencer listed for this sample is Illumina HiSeq 2000. TCR beta CDR3 regions were amplified from RNA transcripts. A first-round RT-PCR of the TCR CDR3 used the HTBI primer set with the Qiagen OneStep RT-PCR kit. In TCRdb, the public reads were trimmed at Q25 with fastp and aligned with MiXCR, with productive beta chains retained. Rows matching on CDR3 protein sequence are summarized as one entry with the most common DNA and genes. In all, the sample holds hundreds of thousands of distinct CDR3 sequences, and 45% of those were seen once. Together, the top ten hold 6.5% to 9% of the sample. Source material: peripheral blood or thyroid tissue (not recorded which). The source of these receptors is an adult man with Graves' disease, either hyperthyroidism or ophthalmopathy (not recorded which).

The V and J genes are TRBV6-1 and TRBJ1-1; a possible D gene is TRBD1 (5 bases). V lost 4 bases and J 5 bases, leaving 17 bases between the germline ends. This CDR3 is 15 amino acids long. Germline V lookup: CDR1 MNHNS, CDR2 SASEGT. The CDR3 DNA follows: TGTGCCAGCAGTGTGTATCACGGGGCTGAGACTGAAGCTTTCTTT. Its translation is CASSVYHGAETEAFF.

The chain joins TRBV12-3 or TRBV12-4 to TRBJ1-6; D is uncertain. The CDR3 totals 14 residues. V gave up 6 bases and J gave up 9 bases, with 15 bases separating them. The CDR3 spells CASSQNTGGSPLHF. The CDR3, as DNA: TGTGCCAGCAGCCAGAACACCGGAGGTTCACCCCTCCACTTT.

The chain combines TRBV16 with TRBJ1-2; TRBD1 matches 10 bases. With 0 bases clipped from V and 8 bases from J, the junction kept 3 bases outside the gene matches. Germline assignment: CDR1 KGHSY and CDR2 FQNENV. The CDR3 is 14 amino acids. CDR3 loop: CASSQSGQGNGYTF. The CDR3 DNA reads as TGTGCCAGCAGCCAATCGGGACAGGGGAACGGCTACACCTTC.